The clone carrying this T cell receptor beta chain was seen a few times. Its target is unknown. HTBI primers from iRepertoire and Arm-PCR of CDR3 regions yielded the TCR beta libraries. TCRdb independently ran MiXCR on the multiplex PCR reads; one entry per CDR3 protein. The profile shows approximately 360,000 distinct CDR3 sequences, approximately 12% of them singletons. Time point described: newly diagnosed GD, antithyroid drugs for less than 3 months. TCR sequences were obtained from RNA taken from PBMCs. EDTA tubes received nine milliliters of drawn peripheral blood. The data derive from a study of regulatory T cells in long-lasting Graves disease. Points from the study as a whole: Accuracy may have been reduced by the small sample size. With persistent disease, TRBV28, TRBJ1-2 and TRBJ2-5 were the favored segments.

CDR3 length: 15 amino acids. V was cut by 0 bases and J by 4 bases, with 11 bases left in between. Germline assignment: CDR1 SGHRS and CDR2 YFSETQ. These data also featured in a second study, about T cells in Graves' hyperthyroidism and ophthalmopathy. According to that study: HTBI primers were employed in a first-round RT-PCR of the TCR CDR3.

The rearrangement links TRBV5-1 to TRBJ2-1; TRBD2 might be the D (6 bases). This TCR was recovered from a woman under 30 with Graves disease. The material sequenced was peripheral blood mononuclear cells (PBMCs), taken at new diagnosis, from a patient treated with antithyroid drugs. CDR3 bases: TGCGCCAGCAGCTTGGGTGGCGGGAAGTACAATGAGCAGTTCTTC. Its protein product is CASSLGGGKYNEQFF.